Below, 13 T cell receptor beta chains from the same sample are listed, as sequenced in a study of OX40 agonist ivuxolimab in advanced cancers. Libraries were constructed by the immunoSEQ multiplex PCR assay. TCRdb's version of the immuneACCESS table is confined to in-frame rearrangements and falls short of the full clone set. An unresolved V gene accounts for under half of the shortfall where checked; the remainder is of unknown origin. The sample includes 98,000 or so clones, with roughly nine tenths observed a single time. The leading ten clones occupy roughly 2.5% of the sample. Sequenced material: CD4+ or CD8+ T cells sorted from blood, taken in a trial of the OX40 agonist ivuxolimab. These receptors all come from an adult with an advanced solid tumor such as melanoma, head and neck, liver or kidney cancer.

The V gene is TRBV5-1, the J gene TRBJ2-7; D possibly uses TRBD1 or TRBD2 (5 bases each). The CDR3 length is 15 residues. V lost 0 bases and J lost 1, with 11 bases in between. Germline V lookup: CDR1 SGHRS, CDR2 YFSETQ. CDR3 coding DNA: TGCGCCAGCAGCTTGGGGGGGACGGTTTCCTACGAGCAGTACTTC. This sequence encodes CASSLGGTVSYEQYF.

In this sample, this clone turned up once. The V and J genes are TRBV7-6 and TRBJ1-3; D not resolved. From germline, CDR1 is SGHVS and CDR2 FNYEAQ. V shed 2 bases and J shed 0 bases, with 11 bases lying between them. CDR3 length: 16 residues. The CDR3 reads CASSLLPGSSGNTIYF. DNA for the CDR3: TGTGCCAGCAGCTTACTCCCGGGCTCCTCTGGAAACACCATATATTTT. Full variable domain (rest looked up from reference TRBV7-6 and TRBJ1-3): GAGVSQSPRYKVTKRGQDVALRCDPISGHVSLYWYRQALGQGPEFLTYFNYEAQQDKSGLPNDRFSAERPEGSISTLTIQRTEQRDSAMYRCASSLLPGSSGNTIYFGEGSWLTVV.

This CDR3 is CASSLGFGGSDTGELFF. In DNA form, the CDR3 reads TGCGCCAGCAGCTTGGGGTTTGGAGGGAGCGACACCGGGGAGCTGTTTTTT. The gene calls are TRBV5-1 and TRBJ2-2, with a possible D match to TRBD2 (6 bases). The CDR3 length is 17 residues. Germline V gives CDR1 SGHRS, CDR2 YFSETQ. The germline V and J ends were trimmed by 0 bases and 3 bases, with 15 bases remaining between them.

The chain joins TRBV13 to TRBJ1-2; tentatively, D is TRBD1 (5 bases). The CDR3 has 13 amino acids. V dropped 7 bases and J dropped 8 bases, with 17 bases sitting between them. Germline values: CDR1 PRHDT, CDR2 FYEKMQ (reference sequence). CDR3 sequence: CASTSYRGAGYTF. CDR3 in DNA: TGTGCCAGCACGTCGTACCGGGGCGCGGGCTACACCTTC.

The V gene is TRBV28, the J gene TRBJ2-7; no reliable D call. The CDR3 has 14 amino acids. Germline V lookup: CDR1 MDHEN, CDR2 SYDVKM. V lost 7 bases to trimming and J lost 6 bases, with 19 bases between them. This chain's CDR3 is CASNLPGRSGEQYF. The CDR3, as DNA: TGTGCCAGCAATCTCCCGGGTAGGTCTGGCGAGCAGTACTTC.

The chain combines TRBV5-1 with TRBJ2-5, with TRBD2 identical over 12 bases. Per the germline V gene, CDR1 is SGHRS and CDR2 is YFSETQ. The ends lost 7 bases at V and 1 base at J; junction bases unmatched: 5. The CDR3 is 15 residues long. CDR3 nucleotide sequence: TGCGCCAGCGGAACTAGCGGGAGGTTCCAAGAGACCCAGTACTTC. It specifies CASGTSGRFQETQYF.

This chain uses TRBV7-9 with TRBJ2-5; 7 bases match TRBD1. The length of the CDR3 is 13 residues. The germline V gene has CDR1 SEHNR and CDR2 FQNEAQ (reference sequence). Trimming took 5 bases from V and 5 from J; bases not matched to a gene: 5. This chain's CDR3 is CASSTGARETQYF. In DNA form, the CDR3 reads TGTGCCAGCAGCACAGGGGCTCGGGAGACCCAGTACTTC.

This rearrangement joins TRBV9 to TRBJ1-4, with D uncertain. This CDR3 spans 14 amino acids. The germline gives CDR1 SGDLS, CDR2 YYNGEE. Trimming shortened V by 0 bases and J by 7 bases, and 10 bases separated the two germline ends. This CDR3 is CASSVGQDTEKLFF. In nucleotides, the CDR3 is TGTGCCAGCAGCGTAGGGCAGGATACTGAAAAACTGTTTTTT.

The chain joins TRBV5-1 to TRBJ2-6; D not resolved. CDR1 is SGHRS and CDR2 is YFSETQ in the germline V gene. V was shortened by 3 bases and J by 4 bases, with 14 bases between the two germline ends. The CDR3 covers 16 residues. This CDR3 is CASSSLTGTGANVLTF. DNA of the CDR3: TGCGCCAGCAGCTCCCTGACGGGTACCGGGGCCAACGTCCTGACTTTC.

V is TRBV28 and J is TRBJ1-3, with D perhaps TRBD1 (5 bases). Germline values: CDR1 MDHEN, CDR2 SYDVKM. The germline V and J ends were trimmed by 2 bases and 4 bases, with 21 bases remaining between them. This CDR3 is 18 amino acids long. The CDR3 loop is CASSLMIPVGDAGNTIYF. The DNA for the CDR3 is TGTGCCAGCAGTTTAATGATCCCCGTGGGGGACGCCGGAAACACCATATATTTT.

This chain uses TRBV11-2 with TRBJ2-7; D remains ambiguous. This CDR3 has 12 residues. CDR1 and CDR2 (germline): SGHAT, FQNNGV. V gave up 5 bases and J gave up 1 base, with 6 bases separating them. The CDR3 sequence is CASSTGSYEQYF. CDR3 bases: TGTGCCAGCAGCACGGGTTCCTACGAGCAGTACTTC.

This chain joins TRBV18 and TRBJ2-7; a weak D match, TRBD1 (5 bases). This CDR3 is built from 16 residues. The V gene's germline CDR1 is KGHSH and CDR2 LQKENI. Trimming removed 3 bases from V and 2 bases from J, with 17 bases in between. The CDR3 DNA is TGTGCCAGCTCACCCTATGGAACAGGTATCACCTACGAGCAGTACTTC. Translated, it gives CASSPYGTGITYEQYF. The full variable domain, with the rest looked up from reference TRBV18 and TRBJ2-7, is NAGVMQNPRHLVRRRGQEARLRCSPMKGHSHVYWYRQLPEEGLKFMVYLQKENIIDESGMPKERFSAEFPKEGPSILRIQQVVRGDSAAYFCASSPYGTGITYEQYFGPGTRLTVT.

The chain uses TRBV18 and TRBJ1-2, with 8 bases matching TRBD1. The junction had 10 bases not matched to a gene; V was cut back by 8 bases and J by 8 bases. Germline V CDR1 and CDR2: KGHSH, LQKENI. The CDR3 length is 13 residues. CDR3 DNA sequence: TGTGCCAGCGGAGGACAGGGTCTAGACGGCTACACCTTC. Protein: CASGGQGLDGYTF.